This is a list of T cell receptor beta chains from one sample in a study of beta chain features in type 1 diabetes. The repertoire was sequenced with immunoSEQ multiplex PCR; TCRdb's copy has only in-frame clones and lacks some. This repertoire shows approximately 340,000 clones, over 12% found once; its top ten account for around 0.02%. What was sequenced was naive CD4+ T cells from blood. The origin of the receptors is a woman between 18 and 30 years old in good health. Each CDR3 is given with its conserved first and last residue. The D gene is left open where the match is weak. Only some rows state a clone size, as once, few, many or a class for expanded clones.

clone size,V gene,D gene,J gene,CDR3 DNA,CDR3 protein
few,TRBV25-1,-,TRBJ1-5,TGTGCCAGCAGTGGGGGGCGCGGTCAGCCCCAGCATTTT,CASSGGRGQPQHF
-,TRBV7-9,TRBD2,TRBJ2-5,TGTGCCAGCAGCTTAGTAGCGGGAGTAAGAGAGACCCAGTACTTC,CASSLVAGVRETQYF
few,TRBV30,TRBD1,TRBJ2-7,TGTGCCTGGAGACCGACAGGGGTGGCGACCTACGAGCAGTACTTC,CAWRPTGVATYEQYF
few,TRBV29-1,-,TRBJ2-3,TGCAGCGTTTCTCAGGGGGAGGTGGATACGCAGTATTTT,CSVSQGEVDTQYF
few,TRBV7-9,-,TRBJ1-2,TGTGCCAGCAGCTTAGATGTTTGGCAGGGGCGACCATACACCTTC,CASSLDVWQGRPYTF
few,TRBV7-2,TRBD1,TRBJ1-2,TGTGCCAGCAGCACGCGGACAGGGCATAACTATGGCTACACCTTC,CASSTRTGHNYGYTF
-,TRBV5-1,TRBD1,TRBJ2-1,TGCGCCAGCAGCCCCGGGACAGGGGGCCTCGGCAATGAGCAGTTCTTC,CASSPGTGGLGNEQFF
-,TRBV30,TRBD1,TRBJ2-7,TGTGCCGGGGCCGGAAACAGGGGCTACGAGCAGTACTTC,CAGAGNRGYEQYF
-,TRBV19,TRBD1,TRBJ2-7,TGTGCCAGTGCCCCCCGGGACAGGGTCTCCTACGAGCAGTACTTC,CASAPRDRVSYEQYF
few,TRBV29-1,TRBD1,TRBJ2-7,TGCAGCGTTGAGATGGGACAGGGCCACTACGAGCAGTACTTC,CSVEMGQGHYEQYF
few,TRBV16,-,TRBJ2-3,TGTGCCAGCAGTAAATCCTCGGCAGATACGCAGTATTTT,CASSKSSADTQYF
-,TRBV6-5,-,TRBJ2-7,TGTGCCAGCAGTTACTCGGCAGGGCTCCACGAGCAGTACTTC,CASSYSAGLHEQYF